These 8 T cell receptor beta chains originate from one sample sequenced in a study of T cell responses to AZD1222 COVID-19 vaccine. Sequencing was performed with immunoSEQ multiplex PCR; in TCRdb, only in-frame clones are kept and a portion is missing. Counted here are roughly 170,000 clones, approximately 90% occurring once; the ten biggest clones make up around 1.8%. The sequencing used peripheral blood, collected on day 0 of AZD1222 vaccination. These receptors came from an adult in good health.

The rearrangement links TRBV30 to TRBJ2-5; the D gene is possibly TRBD2 (7 bases). The CDR3 loop spans 14 amino acids. Germline CDR1 reads GTSNPN; CDR2 reads SVGIG (reference sequence). The V gene lost 0 bases and the J gene lost 4 bases, with 12 bases spanning the gap. CDR3 DNA sequence: TGTGCCTGGAGTGTACTTAGGGGGGGAGAGACCCAGTACTTC. The encoded protein is CAWSVLRGGETQYF. Together with reference TRBV30 and TRBJ2-5, the CDR3 gives the full variable domain: SQTIHQWPATLVQPVGSPLSLECTVEGTSNPNLYWYRQAAGRGLQLLFYSVGIGQISSEVPQNLSASRPQDRQFILSSKKLLLSDSGFYLCAWSVLRGGETQYFGPGTRLLVL.

V usage is TRBV4-3 and J usage is TRBJ1-1; TRBD1 is a possible D gene (6 bases). In germline, CDR1 is LGHNA, CDR2 YSLEER. The CDR3 is made up of 15 amino acids. Deletions cut 3 bases from V and 2 bases from J, with 13 bases between. The CDR3 protein is CASSHRTDLNTEAFF. The CDR3 DNA follows: TGCGCCAGCAGCCACCGGACAGACCTTAACACTGAAGCTTTCTTT.

The J gene is TRBJ2-1, the V gene TRBV29-1; 9 bases are a match to TRBD2. CDR1 is SQVTM, CDR2 ANQGSEA, per germline. V dropped 6 bases and J dropped 3; count of bases not matched to a gene: 9. The CDR3 consists of 15 residues. The CDR3 region has the DNA TGCAGCGTACGAATTGCGGGAGGGGTCTACAATGAGCAGTTCTTC. This encodes CSVRIAGGVYNEQFF.

The chain is built from TRBV11-2 and TRBJ1-1, with D uncertain. This CDR3 contains 13 residues. Germline assignment: CDR1 SGHAT and CDR2 FQNNGV. V was trimmed by 1 base and J by 10 bases, leaving 13 bases between them. In DNA form, the CDR3 reads TGTGCCAGCAGCTTAGTCCAGAGGGCAGGAGCTTTCTTT. It is translated as CASSLVQRAGAFF.

The chain is built from TRBV6-5 and TRBJ2-7; D may correspond to TRBD1 or TRBD2 (5 bases each). CDR3 length equals 12 residues. V was pared by 6 bases and J by 6 bases, with 12 bases between. Looked up from germline, CDR1 is MNHEY and CDR2 is SVGAGI. The CDR3 nucleotides read TGTGCCAGCAGCCAGGGACCCGCCGAGCAGTACTTC. Translated: CASSQGPAEQYF.

The chain is built from TRBV19 and TRBJ1-5, with no clear D. The CDR3 length is 14 residues. Per germline, CDR1 LNHDA and CDR2 SQIVND (reference sequence). V gave up 2 bases and J gave up 3 bases, with 8 bases separating them. The DNA of the CDR3 is TGTGCCAGTAGTATATATCCTTTCAATCAGCCCCAGCATTTT. It is translated as CASSIYPFNQPQHF.

V gene TRBV4-3 combines with J gene TRBJ2-3; 9 positions match TRBD2. The CDR3 spans 17 residues. Germline V lookup: CDR1 LGHNA, CDR2 YSLEER. The junction had 10 bases not matched to a gene; V was cut back by 1 base and J by 5 bases. DNA for the CDR3: TGCGCCAGCAGCCAAGTTTGGCGGGGGGGCCAAGGAGATACGCAGTATTTT. Encoded protein: CASSQVWRGGQGDTQYF.

The CDR3 sequence is CASSLAYNSPLHF. The DNA for the CDR3 is TGTGCCAGCAGTTTGGCATATAATTCACCCCTCCACTTT. This chain connects TRBV28 to TRBJ1-6, with D unresolved. V was shortened by 3 bases and J by 4 bases, with 4 bases between the two germline ends. Germline loops: CDR1 MDHEN, CDR2 SYDVKM. The CDR3 has 13 amino acids.